These 31 T cell receptor beta chains were sequenced from one sample in a study of identical twins. TCRdb itself ran the 5' RACE reads through MiXCR, one entry per CDR3 protein. Here the sample spans 600,000 to 850,000 distinct CDR3 sequences, roughly 18% being singletons. These data were also reused for a study on T cells expressing NK-cell markers.

Sequenced material: PBMCs. Every receptor here comes from a woman between 18 and 29 years old in good health.

This clonotype was counted between two and nine times. The chain carries TRBV7-7 and TRBJ2-2; 11 bases fit TRBD2. V lost 4 bases to trimming and J lost 3 bases; unmatched junction nucleotides: 1. The CDR3 runs to 15 residues. Germline CDR1 SSHAT, CDR2 FNYEAQ (reference sequence). CDR3 in DNA: TGTGCCAGCAGCTCTAGCGGGAGGTACACCGGGGAGCTGTTTTTT. Protein product: CASSSSGRYTGELFF.

V is TRBV7-2 and J is TRBJ2-2; tentatively, D is TRBD2 (5 bases). This CDR3 spans 13 amino acids. V dropped 5 bases and J dropped 8 bases, with 12 bases sitting between them. CDR1 is SGHTA, CDR2 FQGNSA, per germline. CDR3 region: CASSITSLGELFF. CDR3 DNA: TGTGCCAGCAGCATCACTAGTTTAGGGGAGCTGTTTTTT.

This clonotype was observed at least ten times. The chain couples TRBV7-2 to TRBJ1-2, with a tentative D call TRBD1 (5 bases). CDR1 and CDR2 (germline): SGHTA, FQGNSA. This CDR3 contains 15 residues. V was cut by 2 bases and J by 2 bases, with 12 bases left in between. The CDR3, as DNA: TGTGCCAGCAGCTTACAGGGTGGTACGAACTATGGCTACACCTTC. Its translation is CASSLQGGTNYGYTF.

This clonotype has more than one count but fewer than ten. The chain has TRBV5-1 and TRBJ2-7; weak D call: TRBD1 (6 bases). Germline V gene lookup returns CDR1 SGHRS and CDR2 YFSETQ. The CDR3 totals 14 residues. The germline V and J ends were trimmed by 6 bases and 1 base, with 14 bases remaining between them. CDR3 nucleotides: TGCGCCAGCACGACAGTAGGGGGTTCCTACGAGCAGTACTTC. Its protein product is CASTTVGGSYEQYF.

The chain has TRBV6-5 and TRBJ1-2; no definite D call. Trimming stripped 4 bases from V and 7 bases from J, with 10 bases between. The CDR3 extends over 12 amino acids. Germline V CDR1 and CDR2: MNHEY, SVGAGI. The CDR3 DNA is TGTGCCAGCAGTTCCTATATTGGTGGCTACACCTTC. This translates into CASSSYIGGYTF.

The gene calls are TRBV12-3 or TRBV12-4 and TRBJ2-2, with 9 nucleotides matching TRBD2. V gave up 8 bases and J gave up 6 bases; unmatched junction bases: 16. The CDR3 consists of 17 residues. The CDR3 loop is CASLDPLAGVGAGELFF. DNA of the CDR3: TGTGCCAGCCTCGATCCTTTAGCGGGAGTAGGGGCCGGGGAGCTGTTTTTT.

V and J are TRBV3-1 and TRBJ2-7; 8 positions agree with TRBD1. This CDR3 is 16 amino acids long. CDR1 and CDR2 (germline): LGHDT, YNNKEL (reference sequence). V shed 2 bases, J shed 0 bases, and the junction held 6 bases outside the gene matches. CDR3 sequence: CASSQRGQGLSYEQYF. CDR3 nucleotides: TGTGCCAGCAGCCAACGAGGACAGGGACTCTCCTACGAGCAGTACTTC.

The V and J genes are TRBV12-3 or TRBV12-4 and TRBJ1-5; 9 bases line up with TRBD1. The CDR3 totals 16 residues. V lost 4 bases and J lost 6; bases outside the gene matches: 10. CDR3 in amino acids: CASSSQQGARSQPQHF. As DNA, the CDR3 is TGTGCCAGCAGTTCCCAACAGGGGGCCCGGAGTCAGCCCCAGCATTTT.

This clonotype was seen a handful of times. The V gene is TRBV19, the J gene TRBJ1-2; tentatively, D is TRBD1 (5 bases). The CDR3 consists of 14 residues. The V gene lost 3 bases and the J gene lost 5 bases, with 13 bases spanning the gap. Germline CDR1 reads LNHDA; CDR2 reads SQIVND (reference sequence). The CDR3 nucleotides read TGTGCCAGTAGTATGGCCGCCAGGGTATATGGCTACACCTTC. It codes for CASSMAARVYGYTF.

This clonotype occurred a few times. The J gene is TRBJ2-3, the V gene TRBV4-3, with 7 bases that match TRBD2. CDR3 length: 16 amino acids. The V segment lost 4 bases and the J segment 0 bases; nucleotides outside the gene matches: 7. In germline, CDR1 is LGHNA, CDR2 YSLEER. In nucleotides, the CDR3 is TGCGCCAGCAGCCGGAAACTAGCGAGTAGCACAGATACGCAGTATTTT. Its protein is CASSRKLASSTDTQYF.

V is TRBV5-1 and J is TRBJ2-7; D is ambiguous. The V end was cut by 0 bases, the J end by 2 bases, with 9 bases between. Germline V gives CDR1 SGHRS, CDR2 YFSETQ. The CDR3 extends over 14 amino acids. CDR3 loop: CASSLAGLPYEQYF. CDR3 bases: TGCGCCAGCAGCTTGGCCGGGCTTCCCTACGAGCAGTACTTC.

This clonotype was counted once. The J gene is TRBJ2-1, the V gene TRBV19; TRBD2 agrees at 13 bases. J gave up 9 bases and V 4 bases, and 9 bases lay outside the gene matches. This CDR3 has 16 residues. Germline CDR1 LNHDA, CDR2 SQIVND (reference sequence). The CDR3 nucleotides read TGTGCCAGTAGTACGCAAACTAGCGGGGGGGCCGGTGAGCAGTTCTTC. It encodes CASSTQTSGGAGEQFF.

In this sample, this clonotype turned up a few times. The J gene is TRBJ2-7, the V gene TRBV20-1; either TRBD1 or TRBD2 may fit D (5 bases each). Trimming took 0 bases from V and 0 from J, leaving 12 bases between them. The CDR3 runs 15 residues. Germline CDR1 DFQATT, CDR2 SNEGSKA (reference sequence). In DNA form, the CDR3 reads TGCAGTGCTAGAGATGGCCGGGACGGCTCCTACGAGCAGTACTTC. Its translation: CSARDGRDGSYEQYF.

This clonotype was picked up a small number of times. The genes are TRBV5-1 and TRBJ2-7; TRBD1 matches 7 bases. The CDR3 loop spans 14 amino acids. The trim removed 0 bases at V and 2 bases at J, leaving 2 bases unmatched. CDR1 is SGHRS, CDR2 YFSETQ, per germline. DNA of the CDR3: TGCGCCAGCAGCTTGGAGACAGGGACCTACGAGCAGTACTTC. As protein: CASSLETGTYEQYF.

A few counts support this clonotype. The chain employs TRBV9 and TRBJ2-7; 9 nucleotides align to TRBD1. CDR3 length: 14 residues. CDR1 is SGDLS and CDR2 is YYNGEE in the germline V gene. V dropped 3 bases and J dropped 6; count of bases not matched to a gene: 7. CDR3: CASSGRQTGGEQYF. The CDR3 coding sequence is TGTGCCAGCAGCGGACGACAGACAGGGGGCGAGCAGTACTTC. Full variable domain (missing parts from reference TRBV9 and TRBJ2-7): DSGVTQTPKHLITATGQRVTLRCSPRSGDLSVYWYQQSLDQGLQFLIQYYNGEERAKGNILERFSAQQFPDLHSELNLSSLELGDSALYFCASSGRQTGGEQYFGPGTRLTVT.

This clonotype was detected many times. The chain recombines TRBV5-1 with TRBJ1-1; D not resolved. Germline V CDR1 and CDR2: SGHRS, YFSETQ. There are 12 residues in the CDR3. Trimming removed 7 bases from V and 4 bases from J, with 11 bases in between. CDR3 amino acids: CASGQRITEAFF. CDR3 DNA: TGCGCCAGCGGGCAGCGGATCACTGAAGCTTTCTTT.

Only one count was recorded for this clonotype. The chain recombines TRBV18 with TRBJ2-5, with TRBD1 matching over 8 bases. The CDR3 length is 15 residues. V dropped 1 base and J dropped 4; count of bases not matched to a gene: 5. CDR1 is KGHSH and CDR2 is LQKENI in the germline V gene. In nucleotides, the CDR3 is TGTGCCAGCTCACCACACTCCGGGACAGGAGAGACCCAGTACTTC. It yields the protein CASSPHSGTGETQYF.

The table lists this clonotype with a few counts. V usage is TRBV6-5 and J usage is TRBJ1-6; 10 nucleotides align to TRBD1. Germline trimming cut 0 bases from V and 2 bases from J; bases unmatched to any gene: 1. CDR1 is MNHEY and CDR2 is SVGAGI in the germline V gene. This CDR3 is built from 17 residues. The CDR3 DNA reads as TGTGCCAGCAGTTACTCTGGACAGGGGGCCTATAATTCACCCCTCCACTTT. Protein product: CASSYSGQGAYNSPLHF.

The chain carries TRBV11-3 and TRBJ2-1, with 11 positions matching TRBD2. CDR3 length: 14 residues. The V gene's germline CDR1 is SGHNT and CDR2 YENEEA. The V and J ends lost 5 bases and 5 bases, in that order; junction bases with no gene match: 2. CDR3 in amino acids: CASSASGRNNEQFF. In DNA form, the CDR3 reads TGTGCCAGCAGCGCTAGCGGGAGGAACAATGAGCAGTTCTTC.

The chain recombines TRBV6-1 with TRBJ1-1; no clear D gene. This CDR3 spans 13 amino acids. The germline gives CDR1 MNHNS, CDR2 SASEGT. Trimming took off 5 bases at V and 4 bases at J, with 11 bases between the two ends. This CDR3 reads CASSIRGSTEAFF. DNA of the CDR3: TGTGCCAGCAGTATCCGAGGAAGCACTGAAGCTTTCTTT.

The chain combines TRBV20-1 with TRBJ2-7, with D perhaps matching TRBD2 (5 bases). This CDR3 has 14 residues. Germline V gives CDR1 DFQATT, CDR2 SNEGSKA (reference sequence). The V gene lost 0 bases and the J gene lost 2 bases, with 11 bases spanning the gap. CDR3 coding DNA: TGCAGTGCTAGAGAGGCGGGCGAGGCCTACGAGCAGTACTTC. As protein: CSAREAGEAYEQYF.

The CDR3, as DNA: TGTGCCAGCAGTTGGGAGGCCAGCTCCTACAATGAGCAGTTCTTC. Translated, it gives CASSWEASSYNEQFF. The J gene is TRBJ2-1, the V gene TRBV6-5; D is perhaps TRBD2 (6 bases). Germline CDR1 and CDR2: MNHEY and SVGAGI. The CDR3 is made up of 15 amino acids. The V end was cut by 4 bases, the J end by 0 bases, with 10 bases between.

This clonotype was counted at least ten times. The chain recombines TRBV12-3 or TRBV12-4 with TRBJ1-1; D is undetermined. Trimming took 7 bases from V and 6 from J, leaving 18 bases between them. The CDR3 contains 14 residues. The CDR3 coding sequence is TGTGCCAGCACCCTAAGAGGCGGAAGTGCTGAAGCTTTCTTT. Amino acid sequence: CASTLRGGSAEAFF.

This clonotype has ten or more counts. The chain couples TRBV2 to TRBJ1-5; no clear D. Deletions cut 8 bases from V and 2 bases from J, with 7 bases between. Germline CDR1 reads SNHLY; CDR2 reads FYNNEI. The CDR3 is 12 residues long. Here the CDR3 DNA reads TGTGCCAGCGGAAAGGGCAATCAGCCCCAGCATTTT. Encoded protein: CASGKGNQPQHF. Complete variable domain (other parts from reference TRBV2 and TRBJ1-5): EPEVTQTPSHQVTQMGQEVILRCVPISNHLYFYWYRQILGQKVEFLVSFYNNEISEKSEIFDDQFSVERPDGSNFTLKIRSTKLEDSAMYFCASGKGNQPQHFGDGTRLSIL.

This chain connects TRBV5-1 to TRBJ1-6, with 7 bases lining up with TRBD1. With 2 bases clipped from V and 7 bases from J, the junction kept 9 bases outside the gene matches. This CDR3 contains 16 residues. Germline V gives CDR1 SGHRS, CDR2 YFSETQ. The CDR3 spells CASSLGLRDRNSPLHF. The CDR3 nucleotides read TGCGCCAGCAGCTTAGGCCTCCGGGACAGAAATTCACCCCTCCACTTT.

The chain couples TRBV6-5 to TRBJ2-1; D is undetermined. The germline V gene encodes CDR1 MNHEY and CDR2 SVGAGI. There are 15 residues in the CDR3. V was pared by 1 base and J by 2 bases, with 9 bases between. The CDR3 spells CASSYYTAAYNEQFF. CDR3 bases: TGTGCCAGCAGTTACTATACCGCCGCCTACAATGAGCAGTTCTTC.

V is TRBV5-5 and J is TRBJ2-5; D is possibly TRBD2 (5 bases). This CDR3 comprises 14 residues. Between the trimmed V and J ends, which lost 1 base and 5 bases, there was a span of 12 bases. Germline CDR1 reads SGHKS; CDR2 reads YYEKEE (reference sequence). CDR3: CASSLYGGRETQYF. The CDR3 DNA sequence: TGTGCCAGCAGCTTGTATGGCGGGCGGGAGACCCAGTACTTC.

This clonotype was seen only a few times. V gene TRBV27 combines with J gene TRBJ2-5, with 10 positions matching TRBD2. The CDR3 covers 14 residues. Germline CDR1 MNHEY, CDR2 SMNVEV (reference sequence). Trimming removed 5 bases from V and 3 bases from J; junction bases left unmatched: 3. The CDR3 spells CASSKGLAEETQYF. The CDR3 DNA follows: TGTGCCAGCAGTAAAGGACTAGCGGAAGAGACCCAGTACTTC.

The chain recombines TRBV27 with TRBJ1-5; the match to TRBD1 covers 8 bases. The CDR3 is 13 amino acids. From germline, CDR1 is MNHEY and CDR2 SMNVEV (reference sequence). The J segment lost 7 bases and the V segment lost 6 bases, leaving 5 bases of the junction unmatched. CDR3 in amino acids: CASRDRASQPQHF. In nucleotides, the CDR3 is TGTGCCAGCAGGGACAGGGCAAGCCAGCCCCAGCATTTT.

The chain combines TRBV5-1 with TRBJ2-1, with a tentative D call TRBD2 (5 bases). The CDR3 covers 16 residues. Trimming took off 5 bases at V and 1 base at J, with 16 bases between the two ends. CDR1 is SGHRS, CDR2 YFSETQ, per germline. CDR3 DNA sequence: TGCGCCAGCAGGTTCTTAGGAGCGGCATCCTACAATGAGCAGTTCTTC. This encodes CASRFLGAASYNEQFF.

In its sample, this clonotype was seen many times. The rearrangement links TRBV12-3 or TRBV12-4 to TRBJ2-1; TRBD2 might be the D (5 bases). Trimming shortened V by 5 bases and J by 6 bases, and 17 bases separated the two germline ends. This CDR3 has 15 residues. CDR3 DNA: TGTGCCAGCAGTGCCCCTTCACTAGTCCTCAATGAGCAGTTCTTC. Amino acids: CASSAPSLVLNEQFF.